Shown below are 16 T cell receptor beta chains from a single sample sequenced in a study of radiation and T cells in renal cell carcinoma. Sequencing used immunoSEQ multiplex PCR; TCRdb keeps in-frame clones, though not all of them. This sample has around 170,000 clones, with roughly 90% found just once. Time point reported: blood 4 weeks post-SBRT, at nephrectomy. As for treatment: 15 Gy SBRT to primary tumor, nephrectomy 4 weeks later. Sequenced here: blood, sampled from a patient whose treatment included radiotherapy and nephrectomy. All receptors come from a woman aged 45 to 65 with renal cell carcinoma.

This rearrangement joins TRBV19 to TRBJ1-4; possibly TRBD1 for D (6 bases). Trimming removed 6 bases at V and 2 bases at J, with 16 bases between. The CDR3 spans 16 residues. Germline CDR1 reads LNHDA; CDR2 reads SQIVND (reference sequence). The CDR3 nucleotides read TGTGCCAGTAGAACACAACAGGGATCGACTAATGAAAAACTGTTTTTT. As protein: CASRTQQGSTNEKLFF. The whole variable domain, filled in from reference TRBV19 and TRBJ1-4, reads DGGITQSPKYLFRKEGQNVTLSCEQNLNHDAMYWYRQDPGQGLRLIYYSQIVNDFQKGDIAEGYSVSREKKESFPLTVTSAQKNPTAFYLCASRTQQGSTNEKLFFGSGTQLSVL.

This chain links TRBV14 with TRBJ2-3, with 11 bases that match TRBD2. The germline V gene has CDR1 SGHDN and CDR2 FVKESK. Trimming took 5 bases from V and 3 from J; bases not matched to a gene: 10. The CDR3 is made up of 17 amino acids. The CDR3 is CASSFRTTSGGTDTQYF. CDR3 nucleotides: TGTGCCAGCAGCTTCCGAACCACTAGCGGGGGAACAGATACGCAGTATTTT.

The gene calls are TRBV4-1 and TRBJ1-1; 7 nucleotides align to TRBD1. Losses at the gene ends were 2 bases for V and 5 bases for J; bases not matched to a gene: 8. Germline V lookup: CDR1 MGHRA, CDR2 YSYEKL. The CDR3 has 15 amino acids. The CDR3 DNA is TGCGCCAGCAGCCAACCCGCCAGGGGGTGGACTGAAGCTTTCTTT. Residues: CASSQPARGWTEAFF.

DNA of the CDR3: TGTGCCAGTAGCAAACAGGATTACGAGCAGTACTTC. Translation gives CASSKQDYEQYF. The V gene is TRBV19, the J gene TRBJ2-7; D may be TRBD1 (5 bases). V gave up 6 bases and J gave up 4 bases, with 10 bases separating them. The CDR3 runs to 12 residues. The V gene's germline CDR1 is LNHDA and CDR2 SQIVND (reference sequence).

This sequence joins TRBV5-1 and TRBJ1-5, with 8 positions matching TRBD1. The CDR3 has 16 amino acids. V gave up 0 bases and J gave up 6 bases; unmatched junction bases: 8. CDR1 and CDR2 from the germline V gene are SGHRS and YFSETQ. The CDR3: CASSLARTGLIQPQHF. CDR3 in DNA: TGCGCCAGCAGCTTGGCCCGGACAGGGTTGATTCAGCCCCAGCATTTT.

The V call is TRBV11-2, the J call TRBJ2-7; D is uncertain. Looked up from germline, CDR1 is SGHAT and CDR2 is FQNNGV. The CDR3 has 14 amino acids. V was shortened by 5 bases and J by 2 bases, with 13 bases between the two germline ends. The CDR3 nucleotides are TGTGCCAGCAGCGATACGAGGACCCCCTACGAGCAGTACTTC. This sequence encodes CASSDTRTPYEQYF.

V and J are TRBV18 and TRBJ2-7; D gene unclear. This CDR3 has 12 amino acids. Germline CDR1 KGHSH, CDR2 LQKENI. Trimming cost V 4 bases and J 4 bases, with 8 bases left between them. CDR3 coding DNA: TGTGCCAGCTCACAGGAGAGGTACGAGCAGTACTTC. Protein sequence: CASSQERYEQYF.

V usage is TRBV5-6 and J usage is TRBJ1-1; 9 bases agree with TRBD1. V was pared by 2 bases and J by 2 bases, with 4 bases of the junction left unmatched. The CDR3 is 15 amino acids. Germline V gene sequence: CDR1 SGHDT, CDR2 YYEEEE. As DNA, the CDR3 is TGTGCCAGCAGCTTACAGGGGGCCCAAAACACTGAAGCTTTCTTT. Its translation: CASSLQGAQNTEAFF.

This rearrangement joins TRBV2 to TRBJ1-2; 7 bases are shared with TRBD1. Germline values: CDR1 SNHLY, CDR2 FYNNEI. The V gene end was trimmed by 4 bases and the J gene end by 1 base; junction bases not matched to a gene: 3. This CDR3 spans 14 amino acids. CDR3 coding DNA: TGTGCCAGCAGTGGGCAGGGGGGTAACTATGGCTACACCTTC. Protein sequence: CASSGQGGNYGYTF. The variable domain in full, with the rest retrieved from reference TRBV2 and TRBJ1-2, is EPEVTQTPSHQVTQMGQEVILRCVPISNHLYFYWYRQILGQKVEFLVSFYNNEISEKSEIFDDQFSVERPDGSNFTLKIRSTKLEDSAMYFCASSGQGGNYGYTFGSGTRLTVV.

This clone was recorded only once. The chain carries TRBV5-6 and TRBJ2-5; 11 bases match TRBD1. This CDR3 region has 18 residues. Trimming at V came to 4 bases and at J to 1 base, leaving 12 bases not matched to a gene. Germline V gene sequence: CDR1 SGHDT, CDR2 YYEEEE. CDR3 sequence reads: CASSGRDRGVLVQETQYF. The CDR3 coding sequence is TGTGCCAGCAGCGGCCGGGACAGGGGGGTGCTCGTCCAAGAGACCCAGTACTTC.

The J gene is TRBJ2-3, the V gene TRBV15; 8 bases are shared with TRBD2. The V gene's germline CDR1 is LNHNV and CDR2 YYDKDF (reference sequence). The J segment lost 6 bases and the V segment lost 1 base, leaving 6 bases of the junction unmatched. This CDR3 spans 15 amino acids. CDR3 loop: CATSRVGGGMDTQYF. CDR3 DNA sequence: TGTGCCACCAGCAGAGTGGGCGGGGGGATGGATACGCAGTATTTT.

CDR3 bases: TGTGCCAGCAGGGATTTCGGTGCCTACGAGCAGTACTTC. Protein sequence: CASRDFGAYEQYF. The rearrangement links TRBV2 to TRBJ2-7, with D unresolved. V was clipped by 6 bases and J by 2 bases, with 11 bases between them. Germline V gene data show CDR1 as SNHLY and CDR2 as FYNNEI. CDR3 length: 13 amino acids. Drawing the rest from reference TRBV2 and TRBJ2-7, the complete variable domain is EPEVTQTPSHQVTQMGQEVILRCVPISNHLYFYWYRQILGQKVEFLVSFYNNEISEKSEIFDDQFSVERPDGSNFTLKIRSTKLEDSAMYFCASRDFGAYEQYFGPGTRLTVT.

The gene calls are TRBV7-8 and TRBJ2-2, with 8 bases fitting TRBD2. With V trimmed by 3 bases and J by 2 bases, 2 bases remained unmatched. Germline V gene data show CDR1 as SGHVS and CDR2 as FQNEAQ. The CDR3 spans 15 residues. The CDR3 loop is CASSFSGENTGELFF. Here the CDR3 DNA reads TGTGCCAGCAGCTTTAGCGGGGAAAACACCGGGGAGCTGTTTTTT.

CDR3 protein: CASSVKSGESTYEQYF. CDR3 nucleotide sequence: TGTGCCAGCAGCGTAAAATCCGGGGAATCTACCTACGAGCAGTACTTC. V gene TRBV7-2 combines with J gene TRBJ2-7, with D possibly TRBD2 on 5 matching bases. The CDR3 covers 16 residues. Germline V gives CDR1 SGHTA, CDR2 FQGNSA. The V gene lost 5 bases and the J gene lost 2 bases, with 19 bases spanning the gap.

This clone was counted only a few times. The chain couples TRBV2 to TRBJ1-6; 7 bases fit TRBD1. The CDR3 runs 14 residues. After removal of 4 bases from V and 10 bases from J, the junction contained 7 bases not matched to a gene. Per the germline V gene, CDR1 is SNHLY and CDR2 is FYNNEI. CDR3: CASSGQGSGSPLHF. Here the CDR3 DNA reads TGTGCCAGCAGTGGACAGGGATCGGGATCACCCCTCCACTTT.

The chain couples TRBV7-6 to TRBJ2-3; no clear D. The V end lost 2 bases, the J end lost 4 bases, and 13 bases lay between the germline ends. Germline V gene lookup returns CDR1 SGHVS and CDR2 FNYEAQ. The CDR3 loop spans 15 amino acids. CDR3 protein: CASSLTPLTADTQYF. The CDR3 nucleotides read TGTGCCAGCAGCTTAACTCCCCTTACCGCAGATACGCAGTATTTT.